This T cell receptor (beta chain) was sequenced during a study of OX40 agonist ivuxolimab in advanced cancers. Trimming cost V 5 bases and J 4 bases, with 14 bases left between them. The CDR3 extends over 14 amino acids. The germline V gene encodes CDR1 SEHNR and CDR2 FQNEAQ (reference sequence). This clone was observed a handful of times. Clones were sequenced by immunoSEQ multiplex PCR, and TCRdb holds only the in-frame ones, with some missing. Of over 65,000 clones in the sample, about 86% were seen once. This specimen was CD4+ or CD8+ T cells sorted from blood, taken in a trial of the OX40 agonist ivuxolimab. This chain links TRBV7-9 with TRBJ1-2; the D gene is possibly TRBD1 (6 bases). This TCR was recovered from an adult with an advanced solid tumor such as melanoma, head and neck, liver or kidney cancer. The CDR3 DNA reads as TGTGCCAGCAGCGTATCCGGGACAACCTATGGCTACACCTTC. It is translated as CASSVSGTTYGYTF.